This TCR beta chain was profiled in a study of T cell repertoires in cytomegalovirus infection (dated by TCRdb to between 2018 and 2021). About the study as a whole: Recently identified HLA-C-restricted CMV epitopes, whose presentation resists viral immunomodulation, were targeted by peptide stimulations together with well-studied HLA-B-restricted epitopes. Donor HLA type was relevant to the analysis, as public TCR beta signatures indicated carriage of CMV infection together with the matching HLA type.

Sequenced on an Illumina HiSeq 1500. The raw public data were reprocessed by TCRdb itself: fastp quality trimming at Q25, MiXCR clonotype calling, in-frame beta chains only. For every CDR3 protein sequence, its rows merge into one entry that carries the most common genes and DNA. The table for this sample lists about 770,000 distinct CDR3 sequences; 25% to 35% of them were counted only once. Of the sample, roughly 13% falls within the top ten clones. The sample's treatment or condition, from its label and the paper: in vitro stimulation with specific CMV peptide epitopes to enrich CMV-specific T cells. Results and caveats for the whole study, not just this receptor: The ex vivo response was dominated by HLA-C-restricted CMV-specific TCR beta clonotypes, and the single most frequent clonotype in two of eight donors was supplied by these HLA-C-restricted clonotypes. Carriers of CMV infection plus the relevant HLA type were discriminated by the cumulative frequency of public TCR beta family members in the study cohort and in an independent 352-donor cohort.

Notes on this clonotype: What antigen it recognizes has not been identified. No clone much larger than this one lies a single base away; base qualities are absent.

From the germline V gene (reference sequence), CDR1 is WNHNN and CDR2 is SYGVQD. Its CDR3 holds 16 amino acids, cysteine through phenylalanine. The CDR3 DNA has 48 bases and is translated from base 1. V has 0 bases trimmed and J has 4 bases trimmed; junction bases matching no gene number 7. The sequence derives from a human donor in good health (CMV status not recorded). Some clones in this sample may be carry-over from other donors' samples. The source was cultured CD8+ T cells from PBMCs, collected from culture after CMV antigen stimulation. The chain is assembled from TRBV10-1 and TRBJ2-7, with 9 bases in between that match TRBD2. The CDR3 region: CASSESSGTSRYEQYF. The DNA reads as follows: TGCGCCAGCAGTGAGTCGTCAGGGACTAGCAGATACGAGCAGTACTTC.